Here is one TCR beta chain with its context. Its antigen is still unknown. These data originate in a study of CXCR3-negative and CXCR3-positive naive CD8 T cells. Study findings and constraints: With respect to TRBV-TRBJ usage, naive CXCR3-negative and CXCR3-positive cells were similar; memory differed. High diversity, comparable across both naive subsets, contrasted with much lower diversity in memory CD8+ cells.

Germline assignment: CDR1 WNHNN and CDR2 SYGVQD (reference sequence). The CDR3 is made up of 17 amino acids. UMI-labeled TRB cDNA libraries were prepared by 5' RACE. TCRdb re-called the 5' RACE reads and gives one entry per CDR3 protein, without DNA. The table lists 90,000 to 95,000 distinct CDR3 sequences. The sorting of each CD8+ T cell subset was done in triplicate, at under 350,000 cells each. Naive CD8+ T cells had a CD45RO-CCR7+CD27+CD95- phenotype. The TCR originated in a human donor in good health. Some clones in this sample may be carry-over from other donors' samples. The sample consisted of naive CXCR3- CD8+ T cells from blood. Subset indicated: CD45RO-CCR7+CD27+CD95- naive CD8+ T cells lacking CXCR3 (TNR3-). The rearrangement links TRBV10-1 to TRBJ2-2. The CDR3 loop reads CASSDHPRISNTGELFF.